The rows below give T cell receptor beta chains drawn from one sample of a study of shared clonotypes between healthy human individuals. Profiled with immunoSEQ multiplex PCR; TCRdb holds only in-frame clones, not every one. The top ten hold approximately 0.4% of the sample, which has fewer than 3 million clones, 80% to 95% seen once. What was sequenced was naive CD4+ T cells from PBMCs. The receptor set was obtained from a man aged 18-30 years in good health. Some clones in this sample may be carry-over from other donors' samples. Each CDR3 is given with its conserved first and last residue. D genes are given only for firm matches. Only some rows state a clone size, as once, few, many or a class for expanded clones.

d_gene	v_gene	abundance	j_gene	CDR3nt	CDR3aa
NA	TRBV5-1	NA	TRBJ1-2	TGCGCCAGCAGCTTGGGGGCAGGGGCCCTTTATGGCTACACCTTC	CASSLGAGALYGYTF
TRBD1	TRBV27	NA	TRBJ2-5	TGTGCCAGCAGTTGGGACAGGGAAGAGACCCAGTACTTC	CASSWDREETQYF
TRBD2	TRBV4-1	NA	TRBJ2-1	TGCGCCAGCAGCCAATTTGTAGATTCGGGAGGGCAGTTCTTC	CASSQFVDSGGQFF
NA	TRBV21-1	NA	TRBJ2-5	TGTGCCAGCAGCAAATCGCGGACTAACCAAGAGACCCAGTACTTC	CASSKSRTNQETQYF
NA	TRBV2	NA	TRBJ2-3	TGTGCCAGCAGGAGCCGACCCCAGTATTTT	CASRSRPQYF
NA	TRBV5-5	NA	TRBJ2-6	TGTGCCAGCAGCTTGGTAGGGCAATCTGGGGCCAACGTCCTGACTTTC	CASSLVGQSGANVLTF
NA	TRBV5-4	once	TRBJ2-7	TGTGCCAGCAGCCCGGGCTCGGGGAACGAGCAGTACTTC	CASSPGSGNEQYF
NA	TRBV5-6	once	TRBJ1-2	TGTGCCAGCAGCTTGGCCGGTGGATCTAACTATGGCTACACCTTC	CASSLAGGSNYGYTF
NA	TRBV2	NA	TRBJ2-1	TGTGCCAGCAGAGGTGGGGTGCAGATCAACAATGAGCAGTTCTTC	CASRGGVQINNEQFF
NA	TRBV19	once	TRBJ1-4	TGTGCCAGTAGTCCGGCAGACCGCGAAAAACTGTTTTTT	CASSPADREKLFF
NA	TRBV27	NA	TRBJ2-1	TGTGCCAGCAGTCCCAGGGAAGCCTACAATGAGCAGTTCTTC	CASSPREAYNEQFF
TRBD1	TRBV6-5	NA	TRBJ2-5	TGTGCCAGCAGCCTAAACAGGGGCCAGGGGGAGACCCAGTACTTC	CASSLNRGQGETQYF
NA	TRBV19	once	TRBJ2-1	TGTGCCAGTAGGGCGGACGCCGGGCTAACCTACAATGAGCAGTTCTTC	CASRADAGLTYNEQFF
NA	TRBV6-5	NA	TRBJ2-7	TGTGCCAGCAGTTACCGTTCCGAGCCTAACTACGAGCAGTACTTC	CASSYRSEPNYEQYF
NA	TRBV6-5	NA	TRBJ2-3	TGTGCCAGCAGTTACTCGGCGAAAAGCACAGATACGCAGTATTTT	CASSYSAKSTDTQYF
TRBD1	TRBV9	NA	TRBJ2-1	TGTGCCAGCAGCAGAGACAGGGGAGATTACAATGAGCAGTTCTTC	CASSRDRGDYNEQFF
TRBD1	TRBV10-1	NA	TRBJ2-7	TGCGCCAGCAGTGGGGACCACAGGGGTGAGTGCCTATACGAGCAGTACTTC	CASSGDHRGECLYEQYF
NA	TRBV18	NA	TRBJ2-5	TGTGCCAGCTCACCTCAGCGTTTTAACGGCAGGACTCAAGAGACCCAGTACTTC	CASSPQRFNGRTQETQYF
NA	TRBV5-5	NA	TRBJ2-5	TGTGCCAGCAGCTTGCGGCGTGCCCAAGAGACCCAGTACTTC	CASSLRRAQETQYF
NA	TRBV28	NA	TRBJ1-1	TGTGCCAGCAACCCCTCGCGGGGCGTGAACACTGAAGCTTTCTTT	CASNPSRGVNTEAFF
NA	TRBV18	NA	TRBJ1-1	TGTGCCAGCTCACCAGGGTACAAGAACACTGAAGCTTTCTTT	CASSPGYKNTEAFF
NA	TRBV9	NA	TRBJ2-1	TGTGCCAGCAGCTCGAATCGTCGCTCTGGCTACAATGAGCAGTTCTTC	CASSSNRRSGYNEQFF
TRBD2	TRBV10-3	NA	TRBJ2-3	TGTGCCATCAGTGGGGGAGGGGATTGGGGCACAGATACGCAGTATTTT	CAISGGGDWGTDTQYF